Shown below are 27 T cell receptor beta chains from a single sample sequenced in a study of blood T cells in healthy people across ages. Sample-barcoded 5' priming and a J-beta primer mix drove a second PCR of about 6 to 12 cycles. MiXCR, applied by TCRdb to the 5' RACE reads, yields one record per CDR3 protein. The table records around 1,500,000 distinct CDR3 sequences, about 43% of them present only once. Sample: blood. The source is a woman aged 18-29 years in good health.

The chain recombines TRBV30 with TRBJ2-5; D unclear. The CDR3 extends over 14 amino acids. Trimming removed 0 bases at V and 4 bases at J, with 12 bases between. The germline CDR1 and CDR2 sequences are GTSNPN and SVGIG (reference sequence). The CDR3 protein is CAWSVLGGSETQYF. The CDR3 DNA sequence: TGTGCCTGGAGTGTACTCGGCGGTTCAGAGACCCAGTACTTC.

Only a few counts were recorded for this clonotype. This clone may be a read error of a much larger clone one base away. The chain employs TRBV7-9 and TRBJ1-5, with a weak D call TRBD1 (6 bases). The CDR3 is 13 amino acids. Trimming took 4 bases from V and 8 from J, leaving 12 bases between them. The germline gives CDR1 SEHNR, CDR2 FQNEAQ (reference sequence). The CDR3 sequence is CASSWTVLEPQHF. The CDR3 region has the DNA TGTGCCAGCAGCTGGACAGTGTTGGAGCCCCAGCATTTT. The complete variable domain, with remaining parts taken from reference TRBV7-9 and TRBJ1-5, reads DTGVSQNPRHKITKRGQNVTFRCDPISEHNRLYWYRQTLGQGPEFLTYFQNEAQLEKSRLLSDRFSAERPKGSFSTLEIQRTEQGDSAMYLCASSWTVLEPQHFGDGTRLSIL.

This clonotype was detected a few times. V usage is TRBV20-1 and J usage is TRBJ2-7, with 10 bases fitting TRBD2. J was trimmed by 2 bases and V by 6 bases; bases with no gene match: 7. CDR1 and CDR2 from the germline V gene are DFQATT and SNEGSKA (reference sequence). The CDR3 spans 14 residues. The CDR3 is CSAGPSGGAYEQYF. The CDR3 DNA follows: TGCAGTGCGGGCCCTAGCGGGGGCGCCTACGAGCAGTACTTC.

V is TRBV29-1 and J is TRBJ1-4; perhaps TRBD1 as D (5 bases). With 4 bases removed from V and 12 bases from J, the gap between germline ends came to 12 bases. The CDR3 totals 11 residues. Germline CDR1 is SQVTM and CDR2 is ANQGSEA. CDR3 in amino acids: CSVVQGGQLFF. The CDR3 DNA sequence: TGCAGCGTTGTTCAGGGAGGGCAACTGTTTTTT.

The genes are TRBV7-9 and TRBJ2-7, with 10 bases lining up with TRBD2. The germline V gene encodes CDR1 SEHNR and CDR2 FQNEAQ (reference sequence). The ends lost 8 bases at V and 1 base at J; junction bases unmatched: 11. The CDR3 has 16 amino acids. The CDR3 loop reads CASGGIGLAESYEQYF. CDR3 sequence (DNA): TGTGCCAGCGGTGGGATAGGACTAGCGGAATCCTACGAGCAGTACTTC.

This clonotype was counted between two and nine times. The V and J genes are TRBV12-3 or TRBV12-4 and TRBJ2-5; possibly TRBD2 for D (5 bases). V shed 6 bases and J shed 7 bases, with 18 bases lying between them. There are 14 residues in the CDR3. The CDR3 bases are TGTGCCAGCAGACCGACGGCTGATGGAGGGACCCAGTACTTC. The encoded protein is CASRPTADGGTQYF.

This chain uses TRBV12-3 or TRBV12-4 with TRBJ1-2, with 7 bases fitting TRBD1. The length of the CDR3 is 17 residues. Losses at the gene ends were 0 bases for V and 3 bases for J; bases not matched to a gene: 10. In DNA, the CDR3 is TGTGCCAGCAGTTTAGCCCTATGGAGGGGGCGAGACTATGGCTACACCTTC. Translated, it gives CASSLALWRGRDYGYTF.

This clonotype occurred a few times. This chain connects TRBV25-1 to TRBJ2-7; 8 positions agree with TRBD2. Per germline, CDR1 MGHDK and CDR2 SYGVNS. The trim removed 8 bases at V and 3 bases at J, leaving 18 bases unmatched. The CDR3 contains 17 residues. CDR3 sequence (DNA): TGTGCCAGCTTTGGGCTACGGGGCGGGGGGCCATACTACGAGCAGTACTTC. Translated: CASFGLRGGGPYYEQYF.

This clonotype was observed a few times. This rearrangement joins TRBV20-1 to TRBJ2-3; the D gene is possibly TRBD2 (5 bases). Trimming stripped 5 bases from V and 0 bases from J, with 21 bases between. Germline V gene sequence: CDR1 DFQATT, CDR2 SNEGSKA (reference sequence). CDR3 size: 17 residues. The CDR3 DNA sequence: TGCAGTGCTCCAAACCCCAGCGGTGGGTTTAGCACAGATACGCAGTATTTT. Residues: CSAPNPSGGFSTDTQYF.

This clonotype was seen only a few times. The J gene is TRBJ2-7, the V gene TRBV5-1; 9 nucleotides match TRBD2. The ends lost 2 bases at V and 0 bases at J; junction bases unmatched: 6. The CDR3 length is 16 residues. Germline V lookup: CDR1 SGHRS, CDR2 YFSETQ. CDR3 protein: CASSFASGENSYEQYF. CDR3 sequence (DNA): TGCGCCAGCAGCTTTGCTAGCGGGGAGAACTCCTACGAGCAGTACTTC. Drawing the rest from reference TRBV5-1 and TRBJ2-7, the complete variable domain is KAGVTQTPRYLIKTRGQQVTLSCSPISGHRSVSWYQQTPGQGLQFLFEYFSETQRNKGNFPGRFSGRQFSNSRSEMNVSTLELGDSALYLCASSFASGENSYEQYFGPGTRLTVT.

The V call is TRBV5-1, the J call TRBJ2-1; TRBD1 aligns across 7 bases. This CDR3 contains 16 residues. Germline V lookup: CDR1 SGHRS, CDR2 YFSETQ. V trimming: 4 bases; J trimming: 4 bases; junction bases outside the gene matches: 11. The CDR3: CASSRRQGRMYNEQFF. The CDR3 DNA follows: TGCGCCAGCAGCCGACGACAGGGACGGATGTACAATGAGCAGTTCTTC.

The chain uses TRBV18 and TRBJ2-7; 7 bases match TRBD1. CDR3 length equals 14 residues. CDR1 is KGHSH, CDR2 LQKENI, per germline. After removal of 6 bases from V and 5 bases from J, the junction contained 10 bases not matched to a gene. CDR3 residues: CASSTGVSRDEQYF. CDR3 nucleotide sequence: TGTGCCAGCTCCACAGGGGTCAGTCGGGACGAGCAGTACTTC.

This clonotype was seen a handful of times. V usage is TRBV10-3 and J usage is TRBJ2-7; tentatively, D is TRBD1 (6 bases). There are 14 residues in the CDR3. CDR1 and CDR2 (germline): ENHRY, SYGVKD. The V gene lost 7 bases and the J gene lost 0 bases, with 13 bases spanning the gap. The CDR3, as DNA: TGTGCCATCAATGACAGGACCTCCTCCTACGAGCAGTACTTC. Translation: CAINDRTSSYEQYF.

This clonotype was seen a handful of times. The chain carries TRBV11-2 and TRBJ2-7; the match to TRBD2 covers 12 bases. Trimming at V came to 1 base and at J to 2 bases, leaving 9 bases not matched to a gene. The CDR3 totals 18 residues. Germline assignment: CDR1 SGHAT and CDR2 FQNNGV. As DNA, the CDR3 is TGTGCCAGCAGCTTAGGGATGGGGACTAGCGGGTACCCCTACGAGCAGTACTTC. It is translated as CASSLGMGTSGYPYEQYF.

This clonotype was observed at least ten times. This chain uses TRBV10-3 with TRBJ2-1, with 9 bases that match TRBD1. The trim removed 4 bases at V and 8 bases at J, leaving 6 bases unmatched. Germline CDR1 is ENHRY and CDR2 is SYGVKD. This CDR3 contains 14 residues. The CDR3 DNA follows: TGTGCCATCAGTGGGGGACAGGGCAGGGATGAGCAGTTCTTC. It encodes CAISGGQGRDEQFF.

This clonotype occurred a few times. This chain links TRBV6-5 with TRBJ2-1; 12 bases align to TRBD2. J lost 10 bases, V lost 4 bases, and 5 bases had no gene match. CDR1 MNHEY and CDR2 SVGAGI come from the germline V gene. The CDR3 has 14 amino acids. DNA for the CDR3: TGTGCCAGCAGTTTACTAGCGGGAGGATCCGAGCAGTTCTTC. Amino acid sequence: CASSLLAGGSEQFF.

This clonotype was picked up a small number of times. The chain carries TRBV12-3 or TRBV12-4 and TRBJ1-2; weak D call: TRBD1 (6 bases). Trimming removed 1 base from V and 5 bases from J, with 17 bases in between. This CDR3 has 16 amino acids. The CDR3 region is CASSLEFRGVVYGYTF. In DNA form, the CDR3 reads TGTGCCAGCAGTTTAGAGTTCAGGGGCGTTGTTTATGGCTACACCTTC.

This clonotype was seen a single time. J is TRBJ1-1 and V is TRBV4-1; D is ambiguous. Germline CDR1 and CDR2: MGHRA and YSYEKL. This CDR3 contains 14 residues. V dropped 0 bases and J dropped 0 bases, with 5 bases sitting between them. The DNA of the CDR3 is TGCGCCAGCAGCCAAGAGGCCGTGAACACTGAAGCTTTCTTT. It specifies CASSQEAVNTEAFF.

There are a few counts of this clonotype. The chain employs TRBV6-6 and TRBJ1-4, with TRBD1 matching 7 bases. This CDR3 contains 14 residues. The germline gives CDR1 MNHNY, CDR2 SVGAGI (reference sequence). Trimming took 6 bases from V and 4 from J; bases not matched to a gene: 5. The DNA of the CDR3 is TGTGCCAGCAGCACCGGGACAGTTAATGAAAAACTGTTTTTT. It yields the protein CASSTGTVNEKLFF.

The rearrangement links TRBV9 to TRBJ2-3; 9 nucleotides align to TRBD2. Trimming at V came to 6 bases and at J to 0 bases, leaving 11 bases not matched to a gene. The germline V gene encodes CDR1 SGDLS and CDR2 YYNGEE. The CDR3 has 17 amino acids. CDR3 in DNA: TGTGCCAGCACTACCGGGGGGAGCGGGGGGAGCACAGATACGCAGTATTTT. This codes for CASTTGGSGGSTDTQYF.

Only one count was recorded for this clonotype. The gene calls are TRBV24-1 and TRBJ2-3; tentative D call: TRBD1 (5 bases). The V gene's germline CDR1 is KGHDR and CDR2 SFDVKD. The V end lost 9 bases, the J end lost 4 bases, and 10 bases lay between the germline ends. There are 12 residues in the CDR3. The CDR3: CATSPGSDTQYF. The DNA for the CDR3 is TGTGCCACCTCACCAGGGTCAGATACGCAGTATTTT.

The chain carries TRBV27 and TRBJ2-7, with TRBD1 identical over 9 bases. After removal of 2 bases from V and 5 bases from J, the junction contained 4 bases not matched to a gene. The CDR3 has 14 residues. From germline, CDR1 is MNHEY and CDR2 SMNVEV (reference sequence). This CDR3 reads CASSLPDRGHEQYF. In DNA form, the CDR3 reads TGTGCCAGCAGTTTACCGGACAGGGGCCACGAGCAGTACTTC.

This clonotype came up a few times. The gene calls are TRBV4-1 and TRBJ2-3, with 9 bases fitting TRBD2. The CDR3 consists of 16 residues. Trimming cost V 1 base and J 5 bases; bases outside gene matches: 7. Germline CDR1 MGHRA, CDR2 YSYEKL. CDR3 nucleotides: TGCGCCAGCAGCCAAGCACCGCTAGCGGGATTAGATACGCAGTATTTT. This sequence encodes CASSQAPLAGLDTQYF.

CDR3 sequence reads: CASRTGDNTGELFF. The DNA of the CDR3 is TGTGCCAGCCGGACAGGGGATAACACCGGGGAGCTGTTTTTT. The chain recombines TRBV18 with TRBJ2-2; TRBD1 agrees at 9 bases. Trimming at V came to 8 bases and at J to 2 bases, leaving 3 bases not matched to a gene. Germline CDR1 reads KGHSH; CDR2 reads LQKENI. The length of the CDR3 is 14 residues.

The chain joins TRBV5-1 to TRBJ2-3, with TRBD2 matching 9 bases. CDR3 length: 14 residues. In germline, CDR1 is SGHRS, CDR2 YFSETQ. V gave up 2 bases and J gave up 6 bases; unmatched junction bases: 4. This CDR3 reads CASSFGTSKDTQYF. The CDR3 DNA follows: TGCGCCAGCAGCTTCGGGACTAGCAAGGATACGCAGTATTTT.

V gene TRBV19 combines with J gene TRBJ2-1; TRBD2 matches at 12 bases. CDR3 length equals 16 residues. Germline trimming cut 3 bases from V and 6 bases from J; bases unmatched to any gene: 6. Looked up from germline, CDR1 is LNHDA and CDR2 is SQIVND (reference sequence). The CDR3 loop is CASSISPTSGSNEQFF. The CDR3 coding sequence is TGTGCCAGTAGTATCTCCCCGACTAGCGGGAGCAATGAGCAGTTCTTC.

The gene calls are TRBV2 and TRBJ2-5; D is perhaps TRBD2 (7 bases). Germline V gene sequence: CDR1 SNHLY, CDR2 FYNNEI. This CDR3 is built from 17 residues. V was pared by 7 bases and J by 0 bases, with 21 bases between. The DNA of the CDR3 is TGTGCCAGCATGGGGGCTAGGCTAGCGGTCCACCAAGAGACCCAGTACTTC. Protein: CASMGARLAVHQETQYF.